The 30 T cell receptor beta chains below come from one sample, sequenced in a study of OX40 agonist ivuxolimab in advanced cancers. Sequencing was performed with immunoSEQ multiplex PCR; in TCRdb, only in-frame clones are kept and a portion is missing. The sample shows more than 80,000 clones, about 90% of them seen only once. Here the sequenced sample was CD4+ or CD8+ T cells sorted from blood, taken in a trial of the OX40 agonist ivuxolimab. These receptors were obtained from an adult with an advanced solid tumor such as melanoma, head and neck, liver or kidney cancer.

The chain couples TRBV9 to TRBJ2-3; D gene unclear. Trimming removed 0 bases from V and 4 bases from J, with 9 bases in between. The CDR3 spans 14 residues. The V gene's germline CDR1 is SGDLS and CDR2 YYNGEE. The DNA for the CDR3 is TGTGCCAGCAGCGTAGCCGTCGTACCAGATACGCAGTATTTT. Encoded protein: CASSVAVVPDTQYF. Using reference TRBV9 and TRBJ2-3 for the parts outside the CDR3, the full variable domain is DSGVTQTPKHLITATGQRVTLRCSPRSGDLSVYWYQQSLDQGLQFLIQYYNGEERAKGNILERFSAQQFPDLHSELNLSSLELGDSALYFCASSVAVVPDTQYFGPGTRLTVL.

CDR3 bases: TGCGCCAGCAGTGAGAACAGGGGAATTGGCTACACCTTC. Translated, it gives CASSENRGIGYTF. The V call is TRBV10-1, the J call TRBJ1-2; TRBD1 matches at 7 bases. Per germline, CDR1 WNHNN and CDR2 SYGVQD (reference sequence). The J segment lost 7 bases and the V segment lost 2 bases, leaving 4 bases of the junction unmatched. CDR3 length equals 13 residues.

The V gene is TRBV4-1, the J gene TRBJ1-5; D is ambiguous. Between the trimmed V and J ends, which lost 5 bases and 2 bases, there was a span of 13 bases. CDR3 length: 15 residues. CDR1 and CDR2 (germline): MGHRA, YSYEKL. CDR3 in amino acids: CASSSRDSGNQPQHF. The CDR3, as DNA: TGCGCCAGCAGCTCCCGAGACTCCGGCAATCAGCCCCAGCATTTT.

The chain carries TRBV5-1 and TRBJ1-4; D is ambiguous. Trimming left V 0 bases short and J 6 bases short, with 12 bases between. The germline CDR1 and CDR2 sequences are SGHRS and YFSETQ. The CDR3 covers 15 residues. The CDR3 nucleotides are TGCGCCAGCAGCTTGGTGGGGATGGAGTATGAAAAACTGTTTTTT. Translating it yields CASSLVGMEYEKLFF.

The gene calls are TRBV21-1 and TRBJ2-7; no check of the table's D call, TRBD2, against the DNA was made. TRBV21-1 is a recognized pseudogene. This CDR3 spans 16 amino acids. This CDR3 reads CASSKVGLAGRYEQYF. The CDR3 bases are TGTGCCAGCAGCAAAGTGGGACTAGCGGGAAGGTACGAGCAGTACTTC.

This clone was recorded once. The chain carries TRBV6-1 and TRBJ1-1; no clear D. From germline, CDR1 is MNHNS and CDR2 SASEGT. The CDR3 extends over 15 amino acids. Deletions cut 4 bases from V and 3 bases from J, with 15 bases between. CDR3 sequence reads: CASSAPGPAHTEAFF. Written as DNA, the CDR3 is TGTGCCAGCAGTGCCCCGGGCCCTGCTCACACTGAAGCTTTCTTT.

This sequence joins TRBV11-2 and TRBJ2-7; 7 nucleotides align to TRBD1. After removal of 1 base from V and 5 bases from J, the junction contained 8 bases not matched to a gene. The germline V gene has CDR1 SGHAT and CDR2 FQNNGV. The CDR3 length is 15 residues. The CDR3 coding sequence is TGTGCCAGCAGCTTAGTAGACAGGGTCAAGGACGAGCAGTACTTC. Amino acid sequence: CASSLVDRVKDEQYF.

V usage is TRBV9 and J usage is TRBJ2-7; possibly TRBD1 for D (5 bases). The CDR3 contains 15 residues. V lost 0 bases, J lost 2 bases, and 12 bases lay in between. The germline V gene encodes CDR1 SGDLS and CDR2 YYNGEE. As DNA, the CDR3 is TGTGCCAGCAGCGTAGATGGTGGGGCAACCTACGAGCAGTACTTC. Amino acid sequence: CASSVDGGATYEQYF.

The CDR3 region is CASSPISGLSYEQYF. The CDR3 DNA reads TGTGCCAGCAGCCCGATTAGCGGCCTCTCCTACGAGCAGTACTTC. The rearrangement joins TRBV27 to TRBJ2-7, with a tentative D call TRBD2 (6 bases). Trimming took off 6 bases at V and 0 bases at J, with 15 bases between the two ends. This CDR3 is built from 15 residues. Germline values: CDR1 MNHEY, CDR2 SMNVEV (reference sequence).

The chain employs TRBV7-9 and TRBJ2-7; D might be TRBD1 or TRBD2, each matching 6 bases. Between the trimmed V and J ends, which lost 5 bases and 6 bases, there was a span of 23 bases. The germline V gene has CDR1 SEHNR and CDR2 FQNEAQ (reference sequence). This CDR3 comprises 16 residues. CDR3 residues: CASSPKVGGLSGEQYF. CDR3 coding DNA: TGTGCCAGCAGCCCCAAGGTGGGGGGCTTATCGGGCGAGCAGTACTTC.

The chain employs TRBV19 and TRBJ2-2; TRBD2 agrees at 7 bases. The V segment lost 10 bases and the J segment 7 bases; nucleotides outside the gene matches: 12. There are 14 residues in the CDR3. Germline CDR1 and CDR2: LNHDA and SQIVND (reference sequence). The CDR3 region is CATSWRGGNGELFF. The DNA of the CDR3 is TGTGCCACTTCTTGGAGGGGAGGGAACGGGGAGCTGTTTTTT.

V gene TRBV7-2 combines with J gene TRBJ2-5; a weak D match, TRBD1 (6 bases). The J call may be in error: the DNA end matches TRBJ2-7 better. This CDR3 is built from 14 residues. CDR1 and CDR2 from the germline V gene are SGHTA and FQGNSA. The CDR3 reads CASSPSGDSYEQYF. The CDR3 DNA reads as TGTGCCAGCAGCCCATCAGGGGATTCCTACGAGCAGTACTTC.

This CDR3 reads CASRPGGTDTQYF. CDR3 nucleotide sequence: TGTGCCAGCAGGCCGGGGGGCACAGATACGCAGTATTTT. The genes are TRBV6-1 and TRBJ2-3; D is perhaps TRBD2 (6 bases). V lost 6 bases to trimming and J lost 1 base, with 8 bases between them. This CDR3 region has 13 residues. Germline V lookup: CDR1 MNHNS, CDR2 SASEGT.

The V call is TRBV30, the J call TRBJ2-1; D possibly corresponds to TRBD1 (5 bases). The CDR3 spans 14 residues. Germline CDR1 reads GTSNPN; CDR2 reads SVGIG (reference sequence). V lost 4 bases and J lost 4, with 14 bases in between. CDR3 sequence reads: CAWNPWGSYNEQFF. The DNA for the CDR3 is TGTGCCTGGAACCCATGGGGCAGTTACAATGAGCAGTTCTTC. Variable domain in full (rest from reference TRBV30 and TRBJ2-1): SQTIHQWPATLVQPVGSPLSLECTVEGTSNPNLYWYRQAAGRGLQLLFYSVGIGQISSEVPQNLSASRPQDRQFILSSKKLLLSDSGFYLCAWNPWGSYNEQFFGPGTRLTVL.

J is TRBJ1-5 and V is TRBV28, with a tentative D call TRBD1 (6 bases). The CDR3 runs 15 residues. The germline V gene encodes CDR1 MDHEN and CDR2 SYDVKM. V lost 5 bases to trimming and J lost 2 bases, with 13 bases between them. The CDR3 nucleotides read TGTGCCAGCAGTACCGGGGGGGGCGGCAATCAGCCCCAGCATTTT. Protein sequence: CASSTGGGGNQPQHF. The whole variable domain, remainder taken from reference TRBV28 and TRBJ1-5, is DVKVTQSSRYLVKRTGEKVFLECVQDMDHENMFWYRQDPGLGLRLIYFSYDVKMKEKGDIPEGYSVSREKKERFSLILESASTNQTSMYLCASSTGGGGNQPQHFGDGTRLSIL.

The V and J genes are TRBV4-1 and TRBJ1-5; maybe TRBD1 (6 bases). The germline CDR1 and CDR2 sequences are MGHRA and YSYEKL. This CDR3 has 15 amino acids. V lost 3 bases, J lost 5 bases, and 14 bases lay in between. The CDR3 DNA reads TGCGCCAGCAGCCATCTTCCAGGGGCTGATCAGCCCCAGCATTTT. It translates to CASSHLPGADQPQHF.

The CDR3, as DNA: TGTGCCAGCAGCGGGGGACAGGGGGCGCGGGTAGATACGCAGTATTTT. Translated, it gives CASSGGQGARVDTQYF. This chain connects TRBV9 to TRBJ2-3; the match to TRBD1 covers 12 bases. This CDR3 region has 16 residues. The J segment lost 5 bases and the V segment lost 3 bases, leaving 7 bases of the junction unmatched. Germline CDR1 SGDLS, CDR2 YYNGEE.

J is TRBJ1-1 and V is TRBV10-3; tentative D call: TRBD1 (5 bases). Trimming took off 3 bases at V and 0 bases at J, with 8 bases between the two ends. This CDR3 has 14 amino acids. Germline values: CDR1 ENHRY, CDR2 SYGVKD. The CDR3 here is CAISDGDLNTEAFF. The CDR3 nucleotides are TGTGCCATCAGTGATGGGGACTTGAACACTGAAGCTTTCTTT.

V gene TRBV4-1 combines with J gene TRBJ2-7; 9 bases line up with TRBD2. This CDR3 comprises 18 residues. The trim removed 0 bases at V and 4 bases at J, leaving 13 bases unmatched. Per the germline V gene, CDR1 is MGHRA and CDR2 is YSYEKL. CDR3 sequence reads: CASSQDPASGVGLYEQYF. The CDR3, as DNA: TGCGCCAGCAGCCAAGATCCGGCTAGCGGGGTGGGTCTGTACGAGCAGTACTTC.

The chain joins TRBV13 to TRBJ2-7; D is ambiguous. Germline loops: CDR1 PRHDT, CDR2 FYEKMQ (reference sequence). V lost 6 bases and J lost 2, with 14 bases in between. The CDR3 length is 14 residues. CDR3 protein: CASSPSARAYEQYF. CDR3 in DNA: TGTGCCAGCAGTCCAAGTGCCAGAGCCTACGAGCAGTACTTC.

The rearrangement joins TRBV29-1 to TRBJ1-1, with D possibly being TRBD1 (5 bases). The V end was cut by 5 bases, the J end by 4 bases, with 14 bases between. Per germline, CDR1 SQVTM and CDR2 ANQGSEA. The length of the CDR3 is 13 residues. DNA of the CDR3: TGCAGCGTTTCCGGGGGAGAGGGCACTGAAGCTTTCTTT. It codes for CSVSGGEGTEAFF.

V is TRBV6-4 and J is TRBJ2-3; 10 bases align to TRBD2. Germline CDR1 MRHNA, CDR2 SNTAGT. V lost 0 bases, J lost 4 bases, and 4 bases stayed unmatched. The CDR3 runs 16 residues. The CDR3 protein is CASSDSTAGGADTQYF. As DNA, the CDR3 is TGTGCCAGCAGTGACTCGACAGCGGGAGGGGCAGATACGCAGTATTTT.

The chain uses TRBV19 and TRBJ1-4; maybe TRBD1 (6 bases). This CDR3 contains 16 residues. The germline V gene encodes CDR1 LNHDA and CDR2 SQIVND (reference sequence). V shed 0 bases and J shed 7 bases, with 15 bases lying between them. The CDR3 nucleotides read TGTGCCAGTAGTATAGAGGGACACGGTGGTAGTGAAAAACTGTTTTTT. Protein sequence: CASSIEGHGGSEKLFF.

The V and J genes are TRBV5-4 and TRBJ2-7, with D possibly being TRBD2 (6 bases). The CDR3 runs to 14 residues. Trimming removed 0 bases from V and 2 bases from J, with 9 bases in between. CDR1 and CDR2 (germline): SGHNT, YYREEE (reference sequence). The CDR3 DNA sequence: TGTGCCAGCAGCTTGGGGGACTTCGCCTACGAGCAGTACTTC. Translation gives CASSLGDFAYEQYF.

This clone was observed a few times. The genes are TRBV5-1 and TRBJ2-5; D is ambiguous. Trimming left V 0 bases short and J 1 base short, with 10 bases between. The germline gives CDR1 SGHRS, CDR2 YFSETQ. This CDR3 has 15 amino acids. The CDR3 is CASSLGSDVQETQYF. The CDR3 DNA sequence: TGCGCCAGCAGCTTGGGCTCGGACGTCCAAGAGACCCAGTACTTC. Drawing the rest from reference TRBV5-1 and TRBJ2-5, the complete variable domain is KAGVTQTPRYLIKTRGQQVTLSCSPISGHRSVSWYQQTPGQGLQFLFEYFSETQRNKGNFPGRFSGRQFSNSRSEMNVSTLELGDSALYLCASSLGSDVQETQYFGPGTRLLVL.

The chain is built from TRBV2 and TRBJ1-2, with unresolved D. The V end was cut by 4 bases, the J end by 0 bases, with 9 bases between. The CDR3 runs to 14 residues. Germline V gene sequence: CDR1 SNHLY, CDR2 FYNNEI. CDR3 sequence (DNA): TGTGCCAGCAGTGCCAGCAGGACTAACTATGGCTACACCTTC. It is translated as CASSASRTNYGYTF.

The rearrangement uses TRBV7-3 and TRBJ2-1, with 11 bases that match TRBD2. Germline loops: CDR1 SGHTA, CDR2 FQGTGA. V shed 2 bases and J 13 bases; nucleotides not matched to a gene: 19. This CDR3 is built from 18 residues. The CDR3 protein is CASSLLSTLAGAQGEQFF. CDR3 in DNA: TGTGCCAGCAGCTTACTTTCGACACTAGCGGGAGCCCAGGGTGAACAGTTCTTC.

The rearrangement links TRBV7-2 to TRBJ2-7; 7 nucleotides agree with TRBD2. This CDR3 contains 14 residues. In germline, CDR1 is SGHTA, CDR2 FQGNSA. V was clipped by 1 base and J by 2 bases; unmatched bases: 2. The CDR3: CASSLGGSAYEQYF. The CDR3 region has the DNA TGTGCCAGCAGCTTAGGCGGGAGTGCCTACGAGCAGTACTTC.

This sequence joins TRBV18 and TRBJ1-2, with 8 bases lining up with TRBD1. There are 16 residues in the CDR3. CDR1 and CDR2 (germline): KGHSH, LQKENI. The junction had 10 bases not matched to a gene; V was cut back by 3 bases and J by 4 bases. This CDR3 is CASSPGTGRGGYGYTF. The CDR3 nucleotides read TGTGCCAGCTCACCCGGGACAGGTCGGGGTGGCTATGGCTACACCTTC. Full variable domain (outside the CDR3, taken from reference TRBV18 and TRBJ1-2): NAGVMQNPRHLVRRRGQEARLRCSPMKGHSHVYWYRQLPEEGLKFMVYLQKENIIDESGMPKERFSAEFPKEGPSILRIQQVVRGDSAAYFCASSPGTGRGGYGYTFGSGTRLTVV.

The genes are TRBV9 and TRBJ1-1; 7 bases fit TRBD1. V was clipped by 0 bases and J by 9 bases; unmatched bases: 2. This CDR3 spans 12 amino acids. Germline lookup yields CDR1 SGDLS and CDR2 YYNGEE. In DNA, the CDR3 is TGTGCCAGCAGCGTAGGGGACAGCCAAGCTTTCTTT. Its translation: CASSVGDSQAFF.